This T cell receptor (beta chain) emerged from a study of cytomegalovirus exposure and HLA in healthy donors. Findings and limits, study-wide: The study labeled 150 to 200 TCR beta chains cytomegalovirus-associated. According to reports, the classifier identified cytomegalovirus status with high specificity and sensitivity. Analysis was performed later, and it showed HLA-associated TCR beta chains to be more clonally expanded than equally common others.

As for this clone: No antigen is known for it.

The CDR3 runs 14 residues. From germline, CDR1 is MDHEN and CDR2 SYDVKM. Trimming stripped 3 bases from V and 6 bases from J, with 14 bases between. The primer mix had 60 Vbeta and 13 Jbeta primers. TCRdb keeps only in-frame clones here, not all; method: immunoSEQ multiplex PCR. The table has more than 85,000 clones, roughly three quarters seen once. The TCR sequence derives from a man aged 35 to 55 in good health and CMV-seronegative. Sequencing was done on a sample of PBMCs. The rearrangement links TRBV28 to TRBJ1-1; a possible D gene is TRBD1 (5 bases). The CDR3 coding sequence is TGTGCCAGCAGTTTGGATTTCGTGGGGCCTGAAGCTTTCTTT. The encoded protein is CASSLDFVGPEAFF.